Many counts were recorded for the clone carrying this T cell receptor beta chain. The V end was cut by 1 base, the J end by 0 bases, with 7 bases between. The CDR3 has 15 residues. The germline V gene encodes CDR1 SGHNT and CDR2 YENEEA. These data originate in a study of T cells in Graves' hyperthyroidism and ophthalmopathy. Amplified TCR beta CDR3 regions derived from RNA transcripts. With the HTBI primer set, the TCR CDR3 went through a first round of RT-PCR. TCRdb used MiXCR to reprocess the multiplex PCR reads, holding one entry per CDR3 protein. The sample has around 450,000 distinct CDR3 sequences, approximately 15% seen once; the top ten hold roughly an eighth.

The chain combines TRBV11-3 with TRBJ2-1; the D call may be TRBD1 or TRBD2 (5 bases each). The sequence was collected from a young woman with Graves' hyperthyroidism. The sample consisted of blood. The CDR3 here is CASSLAGLSYNEQFF. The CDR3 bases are TGTGCCAGCAGCTTAGCGGGGCTCTCCTACAATGAGCAGTTCTTC.